Reported below is one TCR beta chain. These data originate in a study of blood T cell repertoires in COVID-19. Study-wide context: T cells, B-cell-depleted T cells, or PBMCs provided the cDNA or gDNA that served as material.

Per the original data handling: Amplification of reference gene primers provided the estimated nucleated cell counts. The method was immunoSEQ multiplex PCR; TCRdb's version includes in-frame clones alone and lacks a portion of them. V and J calls plus clone size are reproduced from that table; the DNA served to infer D and trimming. Of about 53,000 clones listed, roughly 88% were seen once; the top ten hold approximately 2.6%. The receptor was derived from a man at least 80 years old with acute or convalescent COVID-19. The sequencing input was peripheral blood.

CDR3 sequence: CASSLDRGRYNEQFF. Written as DNA, the CDR3 is TGTGCCAGCAGCTTGGACAGGGGTCGGTACAATGAGCAGTTCTTC. The chain is built from TRBV5-8 and TRBJ2-1; 7 bases fit TRBD1. Germline V gene data show CDR1 as SGHTS and CDR2 as YDEGEE. This CDR3 has 15 amino acids. Germline trimming cut 0 bases from V and 4 bases from J; bases unmatched to any gene: 4. The variable domain in full, completed from reference TRBV5-8 and TRBJ2-1, reads EAGVTQSPTHLIKTRGQQATLRCSPISGHTSVYWYQQALGLGLQFLLWYDEGEERNRGNFPPRFSGRQFPNYSSELNVNALELEDSALYLCASSLDRGRYNEQFFGPGTRLTVL.